This entry is about one T cell receptor (beta chain). Allocation to cohorts depended on clinical history reported by the participants. In Cohort 3, a recovered donor had either two negative PCRs, clearance, or symptom resolution. The CDR3 is 15 amino acids. Trimming took 5 bases from V and 7 from J, leaving 18 bases between them. CDR1 is MNHEY and CDR2 is SMNVEV in the germline V gene (reference sequence). TCRdb keeps only in-frame clones here, not all; method: immunoSEQ multiplex PCR. The sample records a few hundred thousand clones, roughly 80% being singletons. This specimen belongs to a study of blood T cell repertoires in COVID-19. Overall study: Sites in the United States, Italy and Spain provided acute and convalescent COVID-19 samples. The analysed material was cDNA or gDNA that came from T cells, B-cell-depleted T cells, or PBMCs.

The receptor's source is a woman between 50 and 59 years old who had recovered from COVID-19. Sequenced input: PBMCs or T cells enriched from blood (not recorded which). The chain combines TRBV27 with TRBJ2-1, with D possibly matching TRBD2 (5 bases). The CDR3 reads CASSPHPRAGNEQFF. In DNA form, the CDR3 reads TGTGCCAGCAGTCCTCACCCGCGGGCCGGAAATGAGCAGTTCTTC.